This is a list of T cell receptor beta chains from one sample in a study of T cell repertoires in cytomegalovirus infection. TCRdb re-derived calls from the reads in MiXCR, one entry per CDR3 protein. The data contain approximately 180,000 distinct CDR3 sequences, roughly 15% of them singletons. Sample: CD8+ T cells from PBMCs. The receptor source for this set is a human donor in good health (CMV status not recorded). Some clones in this sample may be carry-over from other donors' samples. Both conserved end residues are part of each CDR3. A D gene is named only where the DNA matches it firmly. A clone size is listed for some rows: how often the clone was seen (once, few, many), or a class if it is expanded.

D gene: -
V gene: TRBV7-9
clone size: few
J gene: TRBJ1-1
CDR3 DNA: TGTGCCAGCAGCCCTAACAGGGCTGAAGCTTTCTTT
CDR3 protein: CASSPNRAEAFF

D gene: TRBD1
V gene: TRBV7-2
clone size: many
J gene: TRBJ1-1
CDR3 DNA: TGTGCCAGCAGCCCCAAGGGGGCTGGCACTGAAGCTTTCTTT
CDR3 protein: CASSPKGAGTEAFF

D gene: -
V gene: TRBV6-2/TRBV6-3
clone size: few
J gene: TRBJ1-2
CDR3 DNA: TGTGCCAGCAGCCCCCGCGGGGATTGGAATGGCTACACCTTC
CDR3 protein: CASSPRGDWNGYTF

D gene: -
V gene: TRBV6-2/TRBV6-3
clone size: -
J gene: TRBJ2-3
CDR3 DNA: TGTGCCAGCAGTTACCTCCGAAAGTTGGCAGATACGCAGTATTTT
CDR3 protein: CASSYLRKLADTQYF

D gene: -
V gene: TRBV19
clone size: -
J gene: TRBJ1-1
CDR3 DNA: TGTGCCAGTAGTATTAACCAGGAAGCTTTCTTT
CDR3 protein: CASSINQEAFF

D gene: -
V gene: TRBV15
clone size: once
J gene: TRBJ2-5
CDR3 DNA: TGTGCCACCAGCATGCCATGGGGGAGTAAGGGGCAAGAGACCCAGTACTTC
CDR3 protein: CATSMPWGSKGQETQYF

D gene: TRBD1
V gene: TRBV20-1
clone size: many
J gene: TRBJ2-7
CDR3 DNA: TGCAGTGCTCGGACAGGATCCTACGAGCAGTACTTC
CDR3 protein: CSARTGSYEQYF

D gene: TRBD1
V gene: TRBV4-2
clone size: few
J gene: TRBJ1-2
CDR3 DNA: TGTGCCAGCAGCCAAGATCGGGACAGGGGAAATGGCTACACCTTC
CDR3 protein: CASSQDRDRGNGYTF

D gene: -
V gene: TRBV7-8
clone size: -
J gene: TRBJ2-7
CDR3 DNA: TGTGCCAGCAGTTTTAGGGCGAGACAGGAGAGCTCCTACGAGCAGTACTTC
CDR3 protein: CASSFRARQESSYEQYF

D gene: TRBD1
V gene: TRBV7-9
clone size: -
J gene: TRBJ2-3
CDR3 DNA: TGTGCCAGCAGGCGTCCAGGGGGCTCGGTAGATACGCAGTATTTT
CDR3 protein: CASRRPGGSVDTQYF

D gene: -
V gene: TRBV7-9
clone size: -
J gene: TRBJ2-1
CDR3 DNA: TGTGCCAGCAGCTTAAGTAACCCCTCCTACAATGAGCAGTTCTTC
CDR3 protein: CASSLSNPSYNEQFF

D gene: -
V gene: TRBV12-3/TRBV12-4
clone size: -
J gene: TRBJ2-3
CDR3 DNA: TGTGCCAGCAGTTTCAGACGGAATCTCCCAGATACGCAGTATTTT
CDR3 protein: CASSFRRNLPDTQYF

D gene: -
V gene: TRBV6-2/TRBV6-3
clone size: -
J gene: TRBJ2-7
CDR3 DNA: TGTGCCAGCAGTATTGACAGGGGAGGGGAGCAGTACTTC
CDR3 protein: CASSIDRGGEQYF

D gene: -
V gene: TRBV2
clone size: few
J gene: TRBJ2-5
CDR3 DNA: TGTGCCAGTACGACTTACAGGGCCCAAGAGACCCAGTACTTC
CDR3 protein: CASTTYRAQETQYF

D gene: -
V gene: TRBV4-3
clone size: -
J gene: TRBJ2-1
CDR3 DNA: TGCGCCAGCAGCCAAGATATGGGGCTAGCTGAGCAGTTCTTC
CDR3 protein: CASSQDMGLAEQFF

D gene: -
V gene: TRBV28
clone size: few
J gene: TRBJ1-5
CDR3 DNA: TGTGCCAGCAGTTTGCAGGTACTCAATCAGCCCCAGCATTTT
CDR3 protein: CASSLQVLNQPQHF

D gene: -
V gene: TRBV7-2
clone size: few
J gene: TRBJ2-1
CDR3 DNA: TGTGCCAGCAGCGAAGAACGAGGGGGTGACTACAATGAGCAGTTCTTC
CDR3 protein: CASSEERGGDYNEQFF

D gene: -
V gene: TRBV7-2
clone size: -
J gene: TRBJ2-6
CDR3 DNA: TGTGCCAGCAGCTTAGCTTGGGGGGAGGAAGCTGGGGCCAACGTCCTGACTTTC
CDR3 protein: CASSLAWGEEAGANVLTF

D gene: -
V gene: TRBV4-1
clone size: -
J gene: TRBJ1-6
CDR3 DNA: TGCGCCAGCAGCGGAGATGACAGGTCCAATTCACCCCTCCACTTT
CDR3 protein: CASSGDDRSNSPLHF

D gene: -
V gene: TRBV7-6
clone size: -
J gene: TRBJ2-3
CDR3 DNA: TGTGCCAGCAGCTTAACGTGGGACGGCGCAGATACGCAGTATTTT
CDR3 protein: CASSLTWDGADTQYF

D gene: -
V gene: TRBV11-2
clone size: -
J gene: TRBJ1-2
CDR3 DNA: TGTGCCAGCAGCTTAGATCCTTCTAACTATGGCTACACCTTC
CDR3 protein: CASSLDPSNYGYTF

D gene: -
V gene: TRBV7-2
clone size: many
J gene: TRBJ1-1
CDR3 DNA: TGTGCCAGCAGCCACGGACGGATTGAAGCTTTCTTT
CDR3 protein: CASSHGRIEAFF

D gene: -
V gene: TRBV4-3
clone size: -
J gene: TRBJ1-1
CDR3 DNA: TGCGCCAGCAGCTCCCGATGGGGAGACACTGAAGCTTTCTTT
CDR3 protein: CASSSRWGDTEAFF

D gene: TRBD1
V gene: TRBV19
clone size: -
J gene: TRBJ2-7
CDR3 DNA: TGTGCCAGTAGTGTGACAGGGGCGGTCGAGCAGTACTTC
CDR3 protein: CASSVTGAVEQYF

D gene: -
V gene: TRBV6-5
clone size: -
J gene: TRBJ1-1
CDR3 DNA: TGTGCCAGCAGTTACTCGTACCGGGGTATGAACACTGAAGCTTTCTTT
CDR3 protein: CASSYSYRGMNTEAFF

D gene: -
V gene: TRBV6-5
clone size: few
J gene: TRBJ1-2
CDR3 DNA: TGTGCCAGCAGTACCGTTGCGCGGGGGAACTATGGCTACACCTTC
CDR3 protein: CASSTVARGNYGYTF

D gene: TRBD1
V gene: TRBV6-2/TRBV6-3
clone size: -
J gene: TRBJ1-2
CDR3 DNA: TGTGCCAGCAGTTACTCACGGACAGGGAGCGGCTATGGCTACACCTTC
CDR3 protein: CASSYSRTGSGYGYTF

D gene: TRBD2
V gene: TRBV7-2
clone size: -
J gene: TRBJ2-1
CDR3 DNA: TGTGCCAGCAGCTTAGGGGTCGGGGGGGCGTATGAGCAGTTCTTC
CDR3 protein: CASSLGVGGAYEQFF

D gene: TRBD1
V gene: TRBV9
clone size: few
J gene: TRBJ1-2
CDR3 DNA: TGTGCCAGCAGCGTCCGGACAGGTGGCTACACCTTC
CDR3 protein: CASSVRTGGYTF

D gene: -
V gene: TRBV6-5
clone size: -
J gene: TRBJ1-2
CDR3 DNA: TGTGCCAGCAGGGAGGACCACCCCTTTTCTTATGGCTACACCTTC
CDR3 protein: CASREDHPFSYGYTF

D gene: -
V gene: TRBV4-1
clone size: few
J gene: TRBJ1-2
CDR3 DNA: TGCGCCAGCAGCCAGGTGGCGGGAAGTGGTGGCTACACCTTC
CDR3 protein: CASSQVAGSGGYTF

D gene: -
V gene: TRBV7-9
clone size: few
J gene: TRBJ2-5
CDR3 DNA: TGTGCCAGCAGCTTAGTCCAGGGTGAGACCCAGTACTTC
CDR3 protein: CASSLVQGETQYF

D gene: -
V gene: TRBV7-3
clone size: few
J gene: TRBJ1-1
CDR3 DNA: TGTGCCAGCAGCTTAAATCTCGGGCGGGAAGCTTTCTTT
CDR3 protein: CASSLNLGREAFF

D gene: -
V gene: TRBV4-2
clone size: few
J gene: TRBJ1-1
CDR3 DNA: TGTGCCAGCAGCCAAGGAGGGAGGGCTGAAGCTTTCTTT
CDR3 protein: CASSQGGRAEAFF

D gene: -
V gene: TRBV7-3
clone size: -
J gene: TRBJ1-1
CDR3 DNA: TGTGCCAGCAGCTTAAGCGGGGAGCGTGACGAAGAAGCTTTCTTT
CDR3 protein: CASSLSGERDEEAFF

D gene: TRBD2
V gene: TRBV29-1
clone size: -
J gene: TRBJ2-7
CDR3 DNA: TGCAGCGTTAAGACTAGCGGGGGTTACGAGCAGTACTTC
CDR3 protein: CSVKTSGGYEQYF

D gene: TRBD1
V gene: TRBV27
clone size: -
J gene: TRBJ1-2
CDR3 DNA: TGTGCCAGCAGTTTATCGACAGGGACGGAGGGCTACACCTTC
CDR3 protein: CASSLSTGTEGYTF

D gene: -
V gene: TRBV28
clone size: few
J gene: TRBJ2-5
CDR3 DNA: TGTGCCAGCAGTTTAGGGGGAAGTTCGCGGGAGACCCAGTACTTC
CDR3 protein: CASSLGGSSRETQYF

D gene: -
V gene: TRBV20-1
clone size: -
J gene: TRBJ2-7
CDR3 DNA: TGCAGTGCTAGGGACAGTCCCTCCTACGAGCAGTACTTC
CDR3 protein: CSARDSPSYEQYF

D gene: TRBD2
V gene: TRBV7-9
clone size: few
J gene: TRBJ2-1
CDR3 DNA: TGTGCCAGCAGCTCAACCCGAGGACTAGCGGGGCACAATGAGCAGTTCTTC
CDR3 protein: CASSSTRGLAGHNEQFF